The 24 T cell receptor beta chains listed next were all sequenced from one sample in a study of shared clonotypes between healthy human individuals. The assay was immunoSEQ multiplex PCR, and TCRdb's table has in-frame clones only and misses some. Here the sample spans about 490,000 clones, over 75% being singletons. The specimen was PBMCs. Every receptor here comes from a woman aged 40 to 50 in good health. Some clones in this sample may be carry-over from other donors' samples.

The chain combines TRBV29-1 with TRBJ2-3, with D perhaps assigned TRBD1 or TRBD2 (6 bases each). Trimming took off 5 bases at V and 5 bases at J, with 14 bases between the two ends. CDR1 and CDR2 (germline): SQVTM, ANQGSEA. This CDR3 spans 13 amino acids. In DNA form, the CDR3 reads TGCAGCGTTCTCCCAGGAGGGGGAGATACGCAGTATTTT. Translating it yields CSVLPGGGDTQYF.

This rearrangement joins TRBV28 to TRBJ1-2; 7 bases are shared with TRBD1. Germline CDR1 reads MDHEN; CDR2 reads SYDVKM. Trimming removed 7 bases from V and 4 bases from J; junction bases left unmatched: 9. The CDR3 loop spans 14 amino acids. The CDR3 sequence is CASNAEQGFYGYTF. As DNA, the CDR3 is TGTGCCAGCAACGCGGAACAGGGGTTCTATGGCTACACCTTC.

On this clone itself: Since a far larger clone is one base different, this is likely a read error. The chain joins TRBV25-1 to TRBJ1-4; TRBD1 might be the D (6 bases). The CDR3 extends over 16 amino acids. Germline CDR1 and CDR2: MGHDK and SYGVNS. The CDR3 here is CASSAIGDTTNGKLFF. The CDR3, as DNA: TGTGCCAGCAGTGCTATAGGGGACACAACTAATGGAAAACTGTTTTTT.

The gene calls are TRBV11-2 and TRBJ2-5; D unresolved. This CDR3 comprises 12 residues. The germline V gene encodes CDR1 SGHAT and CDR2 FQNNGV. V was shortened by 5 bases and J by 5 bases, with 9 bases between the two germline ends. This CDR3 reads CASSRFRETQYF. The DNA for the CDR3 is TGTGCCAGCAGCCGATTCAGGGAGACCCAGTACTTC.

This clone has just a few counts. The rearrangement links TRBV4-1 to TRBJ2-1; D perhaps matches TRBD2 (5 bases). The CDR3 spans 14 residues. Trimming removed 0 bases at V and 7 bases at J, with 10 bases between. Germline CDR1 MGHRA, CDR2 YSYEKL. The CDR3 DNA reads as TGCGCCAGCAGCCAAGAAAGTAGCGTAAATGAGCAGTTCTTC. It codes for CASSQESSVNEQFF.

This clone appeared a single time. The rearrangement joins TRBV5-1 to TRBJ1-1; perhaps TRBD1 as D (6 bases). The CDR3 contains 14 residues. The V gene lost 2 bases and the J gene lost 1 base, with 9 bases spanning the gap. Germline V gene data show CDR1 as SGHRS and CDR2 as YFSETQ. The CDR3: CASSFGGGNTEAFF. In DNA, the CDR3 is TGCGCCAGCAGCTTTGGGGGCGGGAACACTGAAGCTTTCTTT.

Comment on this clone: A far bigger clonotype differs at one base, so this is likely a read error. Additional DNA sequences in this sample encode the identical CDR3. V gene TRBV7-2 combines with J gene TRBJ2-5; TRBD2 is a possible D gene (5 bases). CDR1 and CDR2 from the germline V gene are SGHTA and FQGNSA. The CDR3 consists of 14 residues. The V end lost 3 bases, the J end lost 2 bases, and 10 bases lay between the germline ends. CDR3 DNA sequence: TGTGCCAGCAGCTTCAGCGGTACTCAAGAGACCCAGTACTTC. Amino acid sequence: CASSFSGTQETQYF.

V usage is TRBV7-6 and J usage is TRBJ2-7; 8 bases fit TRBD2. The CDR3 is 16 residues long. The V and J ends lost 3 bases and 2 bases, in that order; junction bases with no gene match: 9. The germline CDR1 and CDR2 sequences are SGHVS and FNYEAQ. The CDR3 region has the DNA TGTGCCAGCAGCTTGGGCAGCGGGAGTAGGGCCTACGAGCAGTACTTC. Encoded protein: CASSLGSGSRAYEQYF.

This clone has only one observation. A far larger clone is only one base removed, so a read error is likely. Other DNA sequences in the same sample also yield this CDR3. The chain recombines TRBV5-6 with TRBJ2-5; D is unresolved. V gave up 4 bases and J gave up 0 bases, with 7 bases separating them. The CDR3 runs to 13 residues. The germline V gene encodes CDR1 SGHDT and CDR2 YYEEEE. CDR3 nucleotides: TGTGCCAGCAGCCCCGACAACCAAGAGACCCAGTACTTC. It is translated as CASSPDNQETQYF.

This clone was detected once. With only one base between it and a far larger clone, this is likely a read error. Within the sample, other DNA sequences also encode this same CDR3. The V gene is TRBV7-9, the J gene TRBJ2-7; D gene uncertain. The germline V and J ends were trimmed by 2 bases and 6 bases, with 8 bases remaining between them. The CDR3 totals 12 residues. CDR1 is SEHNR, CDR2 FQNEAQ, per germline (reference sequence). The CDR3 nucleotides read TGTGCCAGCAGCTTAACGGGTGGCGAGCAGTACTTC. This codes for CASSLTGGEQYF. Looking up the rest from reference TRBV7-9 and TRBJ2-7 gives the full variable domain: DTGVSQNPRHKITKRGQNVTFRCDPISEHNRLYWYRQTLGQGPEFLTYFQNEAQLEKSRLLSDRFSAERPKGSFSTLEIQRTEQGDSAMYLCASSLTGGEQYFGPGTRLTVT.

This sequence joins TRBV30 and TRBJ2-1; the match to TRBD1 covers 7 bases. Per germline, CDR1 GTSNPN and CDR2 SVGIG (reference sequence). Trimming removed 3 bases from V and 10 bases from J; junction bases left unmatched: 6. There are 12 residues in the CDR3. Here the CDR3 reads CAWSITGVEQFF. The CDR3 DNA sequence: TGTGCCTGGAGCATTACAGGGGTAGAGCAGTTCTTC.

V is TRBV9 and J is TRBJ1-1; a possible D gene is TRBD1 (6 bases). The ends were cut back, 3 bases at V and 5 bases at J, with 17 bases in the middle. This CDR3 contains 15 residues. Germline V lookup: CDR1 SGDLS, CDR2 YYNGEE. The CDR3 sequence is CASSAAPEGGTEAFF. CDR3 in DNA: TGTGCCAGCAGCGCGGCCCCCGAGGGGGGGACTGAAGCTTTCTTT.

V and J are TRBV28 and TRBJ2-1; D uncertain. V was trimmed by 8 bases and J by 8 bases, leaving 25 bases between them. This CDR3 contains 16 residues. CDR1 and CDR2 (germline): MDHEN, SYDVKM. CDR3 amino acids: CASGSPGEVISDEQFF. CDR3 nucleotides: TGTGCCAGCGGCTCTCCTGGGGAAGTAATCAGCGATGAGCAGTTCTTC.

The chain joins TRBV7-9 to TRBJ2-3; D is perhaps TRBD1 (6 bases). The germline V gene encodes CDR1 SEHNR and CDR2 FQNEAQ (reference sequence). CDR3 length equals 14 residues. With 1 base removed from V and 6 bases from J, the gap between germline ends came to 11 bases. The CDR3: CASSLGGRQDTQYF. The CDR3 DNA reads TGTGCCAGCAGCTTAGGGGGGCGGCAGGATACGCAGTATTTT.

About this clone itself: It is likely a read error: a sequence one base away is far more abundant. The V call is TRBV5-4, the J call TRBJ2-7, with D possibly matching TRBD1 (6 bases). Germline CDR1 and CDR2: SGHNT and YYREEE (reference sequence). The V and J ends lost 3 bases and 2 bases respectively, with 12 bases between them. This CDR3 is 14 amino acids long. The CDR3: CASSSGRGAYEQYF. The DNA for the CDR3 is TGTGCCAGCAGCTCGGGCAGGGGAGCCTACGAGCAGTACTTC.

J is TRBJ2-1 and V is TRBV2; D call uncertain. The germline V gene encodes CDR1 SNHLY and CDR2 FYNNEI. V was cut by 8 bases and J by 3 bases, with 11 bases left in between. CDR3 length: 13 amino acids. In nucleotides, the CDR3 is TGTGCCAGCGGACCAGATCACTACAATGAGCAGTTCTTC. This gives the protein CASGPDHYNEQFF.

V is TRBV30 and J is TRBJ2-7; the D gene is possibly TRBD2 (6 bases). The germline gives CDR1 GTSNPN, CDR2 SVGIG (reference sequence). There are 14 residues in the CDR3. Trimming left V 0 bases short and J 6 bases short, with 15 bases between. The CDR3 DNA reads TGTGCCTGGAGTGTACGCAGCGGGTGGGGCGAGCAGTACTTC. Translated, it gives CAWSVRSGWGEQYF.

Notes on this clone: A far bigger clonotype differs at one base, so this is likely a read error. This chain links TRBV18 with TRBJ1-4; 10 bases agree with TRBD1. Germline CDR1 is KGHSH and CDR2 is LQKENI. This CDR3 region has 15 residues. The CDR3 is CASPPGGTGDEKLFF. DNA of the CDR3: TGTGCCAGCCCACCAGGCGGGACAGGGGACGAAAAACTGTTTTTT.

The chain recombines TRBV28 with TRBJ2-1, with 9 bases lining up with TRBD1. J gave up 9 bases and V 4 bases, and 10 bases lay outside the gene matches. This CDR3 is 15 amino acids long. CDR1 is MDHEN and CDR2 is SYDVKM in the germline V gene. This chain's CDR3 is CASSSPGQGLGEQFF. CDR3 DNA: TGTGCCAGCAGTTCCCCGGGACAGGGATTGGGTGAGCAGTTCTTC. The whole variable domain, remainder taken from reference TRBV28 and TRBJ2-1, is DVKVTQSSRYLVKRTGEKVFLECVQDMDHENMFWYRQDPGLGLRLIYFSYDVKMKEKGDIPEGYSVSREKKERFSLILESASTNQTSMYLCASSSPGQGLGEQFFGPGTRLTVL.

The chain couples TRBV30 to TRBJ1-3; no clear D. In germline, CDR1 is GTSNPN, CDR2 SVGIG (reference sequence). V was clipped by 3 bases and J by 2 bases, with 11 bases between them. This CDR3 is built from 14 residues. In DNA, the CDR3 is TGTGCCTGGAGGGCTCGGGCGGCTGGAAACACCATATATTTT. It codes for CAWRARAAGNTIYF.

This chain connects TRBV2 to TRBJ2-1, with TRBD2 identical over 12 bases. CDR1 SNHLY and CDR2 FYNNEI come from the germline V gene. The CDR3 has 13 amino acids. V gave up 7 bases and J gave up 10 bases; unmatched junction bases: 5. This chain's CDR3 is CASKWGTSGEQFF. Here the CDR3 DNA reads TGTGCCAGCAAGTGGGGGACTAGCGGGGAGCAGTTCTTC.

Concerning this clone itself: With only one base between it and a far larger clone, this is likely a read error. The chain carries TRBV10-3 and TRBJ1-2; TRBD1 agrees at 11 bases. The CDR3 loop spans 13 amino acids. The germline V gene encodes CDR1 ENHRY and CDR2 SYGVKD. CDR3 coding DNA: TGTGCCATCAGTGAGTCGGGACAGGGGGGCTGCACCTTC. Protein product: CAISESGQGGCTF.

Details on this clone: Only one base separates this from a far larger clonotype, so it likely reflects a read error. In the same sample, other DNA sequences code for this CDR3. The V gene is TRBV20-1, the J gene TRBJ1-1; weak D call: TRBD1 (5 bases). Germline lookup yields CDR1 DFQATT and CDR2 SNEGSKA (reference sequence). The CDR3 has 8 amino acids. The CDR3 loop is CSAGGAFF. The CDR3, as DNA: TGTAGTGCGGGGGGAGCTTTCTTT.

Concerning this clone: With a far larger clone one base away, a read error is the likely cause. This rearrangement joins TRBV5-6 to TRBJ2-2; D is uncertain. CDR3 length: 15 amino acids. CDR1 is SGHDT and CDR2 is YYEEEE in the germline V gene. V lost 2 bases to trimming and J lost 7 bases, with 15 bases between them. CDR3 nucleotides: TGTGCCAGCAGCTTTGTACGGATTGATGGCGGGGAGCTGTTTTTT. Protein sequence: CASSFVRIDGGELFF. Based on the CDR3 plus reference TRBV5-6 and TRBJ2-2, the full variable domain is DAGVTQSPTHLIKTRGQQVTLRCSPKSGHDTVSWYQQALGQGPQFIFQYYEEEERQRGNFPDRFSGHQFPNYSSELNVNALLLGDSALYLCASSFVRIDGGELFFGEGSRLTVL.